What follows describes a single T cell receptor beta chain. The CDR3 totals 15 residues. V gave up 4 bases and J gave up 0 bases; unmatched junction bases: 7. Germline V gives CDR1 SGHRS, CDR2 YFSETQ. Under the authors' procedure: Estimated nucleated cell counts came from reference gene primer amplification. Clones were sequenced by immunoSEQ multiplex PCR, and TCRdb holds only the in-frame ones, with some missing. V and J calls and clone size are copied from that table; D and trimming were computed from the DNA. The profile shows 150,000 to 170,000 clones, 84% of them singletons. This sample stems from a study of blood T cell repertoires in COVID-19. Study in general: T cells, B-cell-depleted T cells, or PBMCs supplied cDNA or gDNA.

In terms of age and location, participants ranged from roughly 18 to 89 years and lived in under 30 US areas. Assignment of participants to cohorts was predicated upon participant-reported clinical history. V and J are TRBV5-1 and TRBJ2-7, with TRBD1 matching 7 bases. This clonotype originated in a man aged 45-65 years who had recovered from COVID-19. Material: PBMCs or T cells enriched from blood (not recorded which). The CDR3 loop reads CASSPDRSASYEQYF. In DNA form, the CDR3 reads TGCGCCAGCAGCCCGGACAGGTCCGCCTCCTACGAGCAGTACTTC.